The present T cell receptor beta chain was sequenced within a study of cytomegalovirus exposure and HLA in healthy donors. Study observations and caveats: Association of a missense DCLRE1C variant with TCR beta V- and J-gene trimming was reported in a later analysis. About 90% or about 30% of the time was how often most TCR beta V segments were productive, according to an earlier analysis.

PCR used 60 Vbeta primers and 13 Jbeta primers. Some clones are missing from TCRdb's copy, which holds only in-frame ones; the method was immunoSEQ multiplex PCR. The data hold 100,000 to 150,000 clones, with 80% observed a single time. V trimming: 5 bases; J trimming: 8 bases; junction bases outside the gene matches: 7. CDR1 is SGHVS and CDR2 is FQNEAQ in the germline V gene. This CDR3 comprises 13 residues. Notes on this clone: What it recognizes is unknown.

Sequencing used PBMCs. V gene TRBV7-8 combines with J gene TRBJ1-1; 8 nucleotides match TRBD1. The source is a man aged 25-45 years in good health and CMV-seropositive. CDR3 bases: TGTGCCAGCAGCCCGACAGGGGACTCAGAAGCTTTCTTT. Its protein is CASSPTGDSEAFF.